This T cell receptor (beta chain) originates from a study of T cells in localized non-small cell lung cancer. General observations from the study: When the top 100 tumor clones were examined, a median around 61 of them also appeared in the adjacent lung, which was paired and uninvolved.

Points on this clone: Its antigen is as yet unknown.

Generated by immunoSEQ multiplex PCR, the TCRdb table keeps only in-frame clones and is missing some. The sample carries 1,500 to 2,000 clones, over 25% recorded once. Germline loops: CDR1 MNHGY, CDR2 SAAAGT. J lost 3 bases, V lost 0 bases, and 4 bases had no gene match. The CDR3 is made up of 15 amino acids. The sequence was obtained from a man aged 40 to 70 with stage I lung adenocarcinoma. This chain uses TRBV6-8 with TRBJ2-7, with 8 bases fitting TRBD1. The sample here was lung tumor tissue, taken before any cancer treatment. CDR3 residues: CASSYSGRGLYEQYF. In nucleotides, the CDR3 is TGTGCCAGCAGTTACTCAGGCAGGGGGCTCTACGAGCAGTACTTC.